These 8 T cell receptor beta chains were all obtained from the same sample, sequenced in a study of cytomegalovirus exposure and HLA in healthy donors. PCR amplification relied on 60 Vbeta primers (plus 13 Jbeta primers). Sequenced by immunoSEQ multiplex PCR; TCRdb stores in-frame clones only, minus some. The data show under 250,000 clones, with around 80% seen just once and under 2% held by the top ten. Sequenced input: PBMCs. These TCRs come from a man between 25 and 39 years old in good health and CMV-seronegative.

The V call is TRBV6-1, the J call TRBJ2-5; D remains unclear. This CDR3 contains 15 residues. Germline V gives CDR1 MNHNS, CDR2 SASEGT. Trimming took 3 bases from V and 3 from J, leaving 14 bases between them. The CDR3 sequence is CASSDFMEGEETQYF. The CDR3, as DNA: TGTGCCAGCAGTGATTTCATGGAAGGAGAAGAGACCCAGTACTTC.

V gene TRBV5-6 combines with J gene TRBJ2-7, with D tentatively TRBD1 (6 bases). The CDR3 length is 14 residues. The V end lost 2 bases, the J end lost 1 base, and 10 bases lay between the germline ends. Germline V CDR1 and CDR2: SGHDT, YYEEEE. The CDR3 DNA is TGTGCCAGCAGCTTCAGGGGAAGGTCCTACGAGCAGTACTTC. It encodes CASSFRGRSYEQYF.

This chain uses TRBV18 with TRBJ1-2; 9 nucleotides match TRBD1. Germline V gene sequence: CDR1 KGHSH, CDR2 LQKENI. The V and J ends lost 1 base and 7 bases, in that order; junction bases with no gene match: 4. The CDR3 has 14 amino acids. For the CDR3, the DNA is TGTGCCAGCTCACCACGGACAGGGGATCGTGGCTACACCTTC. Translating gives CASSPRTGDRGYTF.

This chain joins TRBV7-9 and TRBJ1-2, with 9 positions matching TRBD1. V shed 5 bases, J shed 11 bases, and the junction held 15 bases outside the gene matches. The CDR3 contains 15 residues. Looked up from germline, CDR1 is SEHNR and CDR2 is FQNEAQ (reference sequence). This CDR3 reads CASSAGTGLLGGYTF. In DNA, the CDR3 is TGTGCCAGCAGCGCCGGGACAGGGCTGCTTGGTGGGTACACCTTC.

CDR3 sequence: CASSSGSGTGEQFF. CDR3 coding DNA: TGCGCCAGCAGCTCGGGGAGCGGGACGGGTGAGCAGTTCTTC. This chain joins TRBV5-1 and TRBJ2-1, with 7 bases that match TRBD2. The CDR3 length is 14 residues. The V gene's germline CDR1 is SGHRS and CDR2 YFSETQ. V was pared by 3 bases and J by 9 bases, with 9 bases of the junction left unmatched.

The rearrangement uses TRBV25-1 and TRBJ2-7; D is unclear. The CDR3 runs to 11 residues. Germline V CDR1 and CDR2: MGHDK, SYGVNS. Trimming took off 6 bases at V and 3 bases at J, with 6 bases between the two ends. The CDR3 is CASSLYYEQYF. The CDR3 DNA follows: TGTGCCAGCAGCCTTTACTACGAGCAGTACTTC.

V is TRBV6-1 and J is TRBJ1-4; 7 positions agree with TRBD1. Germline CDR1 and CDR2: MNHNS and SASEGT. J lost 7 bases, V lost 6 bases, and 8 bases had no gene match. This CDR3 comprises 14 residues. In DNA form, the CDR3 reads TGTGCCAGCAGCGACACAGGGGTTTTTGAAAAACTGTTTTTT. Translation: CASSDTGVFEKLFF.

The rearrangement links TRBV7-3 to TRBJ2-5; D is unclear. Trimming stripped 8 bases from V and 5 bases from J, with 12 bases between. The CDR3 length is 12 residues. Per the germline V gene, CDR1 is SGHTA and CDR2 is FQGTGA. The CDR3, as DNA: TGTGCCAGCGGGTTGGCCGGGGAGACCCAGTACTTC. This sequence encodes CASGLAGETQYF.